The clone carrying this T cell receptor beta chain was seen only a few times. Template material for amplifying TCR beta CDR3 regions consisted of RNA transcripts. The study used the HTBI primer set for a first-round RT-PCR of the TCR CDR3. In TCRdb, the multiplex PCR reads were re-called with MiXCR into one record per CDR3 protein. The repertoire holds about 570,000 distinct CDR3 sequences, with roughly 15% as singletons. This record belongs to a study of T cells in Graves' hyperthyroidism and ophthalmopathy. V was pared by 0 bases and J by 4 bases, with 10 bases between. CDR1 is SGHTA, CDR2 FQGNSA, per germline. This CDR3 spans 15 amino acids.

The rearrangement uses TRBV7-2 and TRBJ1-3; D remains unclear. This TCR was recovered from a middle-aged woman with Graves' hyperthyroidism. Sequences were obtained from blood. CDR3 sequence reads: CASSLARDPGNTIYF. The CDR3, as DNA: TGTGCCAGCAGCTTAGCAAGGGATCCAGGAAACACCATATATTTT.